This T cell receptor beta chain derives from a study of blood T cell repertoires in COVID-19 (TCRdb year 2020). For the wider study: Samples from collaborators originated in the United States, Italy and Spain and spanned both the acute and convalescent phases of COVID-19. Where available, HLA class I and class II types were taken from metadata supplied by the sample provider and were not determined by assay-based typing. Samples came from the ongoing ImmuneRACE study (first 160 participants) plus 1,254 subjects from 6 global collaborators. Nearly every sample came with metadata listing a de-identified subject ID, COVID-19 status, age in years and sex. Subjects who had been exposed to COVID-19, were actively infected with it, or had recovered from it provided the deeply sampled blood TCRbeta repertoires that made up the dataset. The prospective study material was composed of cDNA or gDNA derived from T cells, B-cell-depleted T cells, or PBMCs. The repertoires were released in a freely available public database meant as a resource for research on the immune response to SARS-CoV-2.

As to this clone: Its antigen is still unknown. No base quality values were provided; no much bigger clone lies one nucleotide off.

TCRbeta CDR3 regions were amplified from genomic DNA using the immunoSEQ Assay, a bias-controlled multiplex PCR. The paper's processing steps were these. The number of nucleated cells in each sample was estimated from the amplification of reference gene primers within the assay. To quantify the absolute abundance of each unique TCRbeta CDR3 rearrangement, sequence reads were collapsed and filtered. For each sample, productive Simpson clonality was calculated by taking the square root of Simpson's diversity index across productive rearrangements. TCRdb mirrors the immuneACCESS table, restricted to in-frame sequences. Some clones are absent from its copies; in checked studies, under half trace to an unresolved V gene, and the reason for the others is unknown. V and J calls and clone size are copied from that table; D and trimming were computed from the DNA. The sample data list approximately 450,000 clones, and around 90% of these were observed just once. The ten largest clones take up approximately 2% of the sample.

Study-wide conclusions, independent of this receptor: Clinical and demographic metadata were provided uncurated, with the amount varying by source and participant.

From the cysteine up to the phenylalanine, the CDR3 has a length of 14 residues. Of the read, only the CDR3 DNA is kept; its 42 bases are in frame from base 1. The germline V gene specifies SGHVS as CDR1 and FQNEAQ as CDR2. V is reduced by 0 bases and J by 6 bases, leaving a spacing of 11 bases between them. Participants in the prospective study were aged about 18 to 90 years, lived in under 30 United States geographic areas, and enrolled through a virtual design. Cohort assignment in the prospective study relied on participant-reported clinical history from a screening survey and a study questionnaire. Each participant in the prospective study had whole blood, serum and a nasopharyngeal or oropharyngeal swab collected by mobile phlebotomists. Additional blood draws and questionnaires over an approximately two-month period could optionally be provided by prospective study participants. Prospective study blood samples were shipped either frozen or at room temperature before DNA extraction.

Specimen: PBMCs or T cells enriched from blood (not recorded which). The origin of this receptor is a woman aged 18-35 years with acute COVID-19. The chain uses TRBV7-8 and TRBJ1-1; the D gene is possibly TRBD1, with 6 bases matching. The DNA is TGTGCCAGCAGCTTAGCGGGGAAGGGGGCTGAAGCTTTCTTT. It codes for CASSLAGKGAEAFF.